This T cell receptor (beta chain) stems from a study of cytomegalovirus exposure and HLA in healthy donors. The CDR3 covers 17 residues. With V trimmed by 5 bases and J by 2 bases, 14 bases remained unmatched. From germline, CDR1 is MGHDK and CDR2 SYGVNS. PCR employed 60 Vbeta and 13 Jbeta primers. Assay: immunoSEQ multiplex PCR; the TCRdb copy retains only in-frame clones and omits some. The sample lists under 200,000 clones; around 83% were seen once. Specimen: PBMCs. The sequence came from a middle-aged man in good health and CMV-seropositive. V is TRBV25-1 and J is TRBJ1-2; TRBD1 matches at 7 bases. The CDR3 DNA is TGTGCCAGCAGTCCTCGGGACAGTGTCAAATGGAACTATGGCTACACCTTC. Amino acid sequence: CASSPRDSVKWNYGYTF.